The rows below give T cell receptor beta chains drawn from one sample of a study of CD8 T cells in ankylosing spondylitis. TCRdb passed the 5' RACE reads through MiXCR, listing each CDR3 protein once. This sample yields around 300,000 distinct CDR3 sequences, of which around 10% are seen a single time; 9.1% belongs to the top ten. The sample consisted of blood, either unsorted or a sorted T cell fraction (not recorded which). These receptors were obtained from a female donor with ankylosing spondylitis or in good health (not recorded which). The CDR3 runs from the conserved cysteine through the conserved F or W. The D gene is left open where the match is weak. Expanded clones are given a class, and other clones once, few, many or no size at all.

>few|TRBV7-2|NA|TRBJ1-1
CASRYLALGANTEAFF
TGTGCCAGCAGATATCTGGCCTTAGGGGCGAACACTGAAGCTTTCTTT
>few|TRBV20-1|TRBD2|TRBJ2-1
CSAPRTSGSEQFF
TGCAGTGCCCCCCGGACTAGCGGGAGTGAGCAGTTCTTC
>many|TRBV4-2|NA|TRBJ2-7
CASSQGSGPSYEQYF
TGTGCCAGCAGCCAAGGAAGCGGCCCATCCTACGAGCAGTACTTC
>few|TRBV5-1|NA|TRBJ2-5
CASSLRGGAGVRETQYF
TGCGCCAGCAGCTTGCGGGGAGGTGCAGGGGTCCGGGAGACCCAGTACTTC
>many|TRBV4-1|NA|TRBJ2-7
CASSQDLRGLISYEQYF
TGCGCCAGCAGCCAAGATTTACGGGGGTTGATCTCCTACGAGCAGTACTTC
>few|TRBV27|TRBD1|TRBJ2-7
CASSARDRAYEQYF
TGTGCCAGCAGTGCGCGGGACAGGGCCTACGAGCAGTACTTC
>few|TRBV20-1|TRBD2|TRBJ2-3
CSAPPTSGYTDTQYF
TGCAGTGCCCCGCCGACTAGCGGATACACAGATACGCAGTATTTT
>many|TRBV27|TRBD2|TRBJ2-3
CASSATSGRIQVTDTQYF
TGTGCCAGCAGTGCTACTAGCGGGAGGATTCAGGTCACAGATACGCAGTATTTT
>many|TRBV10-3|TRBD2|TRBJ2-3
CAISESGGSLSTDTQYF
TGTGCCATCAGTGAGTCCGGGGGGTCGTTAAGCACAGATACGCAGTATTTT
>few|TRBV5-1|NA|TRBJ1-4
CASSSRGREGNEKLFF
TGCGCCAGCAGCTCCCGTGGTCGGGAGGGGAATGAAAAACTGTTTTTT
>many|TRBV12-3/TRBV12-4|TRBD1|TRBJ1-5
CASSVTRGHNQPQHF
TGTGCCAGCAGTGTGACCAGGGGGCACAATCAGCCCCAGCATTTT
>few|TRBV20-1|NA|TRBJ2-3
CSATNRADTQYF
TGCAGTGCCACAAACAGGGCAGATACGCAGTATTTT
>many|TRBV5-6|NA|TRBJ2-3
CASSGGTLKWTDTQYF
TGTGCCAGCAGCGGTGGGACCCTCAAATGGACAGATACGCAGTATTTT
>many|TRBV6-5|NA|TRBJ2-1
CASSYFPPAKPYNEQFF
TGTGCCAGCAGTTACTTCCCCCCGGCGAAACCATACAATGAGCAGTTCTTC
>many|TRBV7-2|NA|TRBJ2-7
CASSLGQYYEQYF
TGTGCCAGCAGCTTAGGTCAGTACTACGAGCAGTACTTC
>many|TRBV20-1|NA|TRBJ2-7
CSARATERDFEQYF
TGCAGTGCTAGAGCCACCGAAAGGGATTTCGAGCAGTACTTC
>NA|TRBV24-1|NA|TRBJ2-1
CATSDSAHGGEQFF
TGTGCCACCAGTGACTCCGCTCATGGCGGTGAGCAGTTCTTC
>many|TRBV10-3|TRBD2|TRBJ2-1
CAISESYGGAMFEQFF
TGTGCCATCAGTGAGTCTTACGGGGGGGCCATGTTCGAGCAGTTCTTC
>NA|TRBV7-2|NA|TRBJ2-7
CASTTGARTYEQYF
TGTGCCAGCACTACCGGGGCACGTACCTACGAGCAGTACTTC
>once|TRBV20-1|TRBD2|TRBJ2-7
CSASGPAGAPTYEQYF
TGCAGTGCTAGTGGACCAGCGGGAGCGCCCACCTACGAGCAGTACTTC
>NA|TRBV5-1|TRBD2|TRBJ2-3
CASSLISGRESDTQYF
TGCGCCAGCAGCTTAATAAGCGGGAGAGAATCGGATACGCAGTATTTT
>many|TRBV12-3/TRBV12-4|NA|TRBJ1-4
CASSLKGPNEKLFF
TGTGCCAGCAGCTTGAAGGGGCCCAATGAAAAACTGTTTTTT
>many|TRBV29-1|NA|TRBJ1-1
CSVLGTEAFF
TGCAGCGTCTTGGGAACTGAAGCTTTCTTT
>NA|TRBV10-2|NA|TRBJ2-7
CASKFGRSSYEQYF
TGCGCCAGCAAATTCGGGCGGTCCTCCTACGAGCAGTACTTC
>many|TRBV7-9|TRBD2|TRBJ2-7
CASSPLAEEQYF
TGTGCCAGCAGCCCACTAGCGGAAGAGCAGTACTTC
>many|TRBV28|TRBD2|TRBJ2-5
CASSLGGGLARETQYF
TGTGCCAGCAGTTTAGGGGGGGGACTAGCTAGGGAGACCCAGTACTTC
>NA|TRBV9|TRBD1|TRBJ2-7
CASSVDPGGLRNEQYF
TGTGCCAGCAGCGTAGATCCAGGGGGCCTAAGGAACGAGCAGTACTTC
>many|TRBV5-6|TRBD1|TRBJ2-2
CASSFRDRGTGELFF
TGTGCCAGCAGCTTCCGGGACAGGGGGACCGGGGAGCTGTTTTTT
>many|TRBV3-1|TRBD1|TRBJ1-1
CASSPSDRGQAFF
TGTGCCAGCAGCCCCAGCGACAGGGGGCAAGCTTTCTTT
>many|TRBV27|NA|TRBJ2-6
CASSWRGANVLTF
TGTGCCAGCAGTTGGCGTGGGGCCAACGTCCTGACTTTC
>NA|TRBV20-1|TRBD2|TRBJ2-7
CSASNPSGRVYEQYF
TGCAGTGCTAGTAACCCTAGCGGGAGGGTCTACGAGCAGTACTTC
>NA|TRBV27|NA|TRBJ2-3
CATGGREPTQYF
TGTGCCACAGGGGGGCGAGAACCTACGCAGTATTTT
>many|TRBV20-1|NA|TRBJ2-3
CSAQREWDTQYF
TGCAGTGCCCAGAGAGAATGGGATACGCAGTATTTT
>few|TRBV3-1|TRBD1|TRBJ1-1
CASSPDRAPAFF
TGTGCCAGCAGCCCTGACAGGGCTCCAGCTTTCTTT
>many|TRBV20-1|NA|TRBJ2-4
CSAPSDSLSIQYF
TGCAGTGCTCCCTCAGACAGTTTGAGCATTCAGTACTTC
>many|TRBV28|NA|TRBJ1-2
CASSFPATYGYTF
TGTGCCAGCAGTTTCCCCGCGACCTATGGCTACACCTTC
>few|TRBV28|NA|TRBJ2-1
CASSLPANYNEQFF
TGTGCCAGCAGCCTACCAGCTAACTACAATGAGCAGTTCTTC
>many|TRBV20-1|NA|TRBJ2-6
CSAPAGAEANVLTF
TGCAGTGCTCCTGCGGGGGCTGAGGCCAACGTCCTGACTTTC
>many|TRBV9|NA|TRBJ2-4
CASSVDVAKNIQYF
TGTGCCAGCAGCGTAGATGTAGCCAAAAACATTCAGTACTTC
>NA|TRBV30|TRBD1|TRBJ1-6
CAWSTTGGYSPLHF
TGTGCCTGGAGCACGACAGGGGGATATTCACCCCTCCACTTT
>once|TRBV5-5|NA|TRBJ1-5
CASSIRDAVGQPQHF
TGTGCCAGCAGCATCCGGGACGCAGTGGGTCAGCCCCAGCATTTT
>few|TRBV28|TRBD2|TRBJ2-5
CASSSSGIQETQYF
TGTGCCAGCAGTTCCAGCGGGATCCAAGAGACCCAGTACTTC
>many|TRBV20-1|NA|TRBJ2-5
CSARGGQRTQYF
TGCAGTGCCCGCGGGGGACAGAGGACCCAGTACTTC